The source of this T cell receptor (beta chain) is a study of cytomegalovirus exposure and HLA in healthy donors. Across the whole study: Some 80 million unique TCRs from HLA-typed donors were held in an early data release. Study findings and constraints: In an earlier analysis, productive rearrangement rates for most beta V segments clustered near 87% or 30%.

Primers: 60 Vbeta forward and 13 Jbeta reverse. Clones were sequenced by immunoSEQ multiplex PCR, and TCRdb holds only the in-frame ones, with some missing. Found here are approximately 140,000 clones, about four fifths of them singletons; the top ten hold roughly 4%. This clone was picked up a small number of times. What it recognizes is unknown. This CDR3 is 12 amino acids long. V lost 8 bases and J lost 0, with 7 bases in between. Germline values: CDR1 SGHVS, CDR2 FQNEAQ. This receptor was identified in a woman in her 40s in good health and CMV-seronegative. The rearrangement links TRBV7-8 to TRBJ1-1; D unclear. The specimen sequenced was PBMCs. CDR3 residues: CASGSVNTEAFF. The CDR3 coding sequence is TGTGCCAGCGGCAGTGTGAACACTGAAGCTTTCTTT.